This T cell receptor (beta chain) was sequenced for a study of prognosis after radiotherapy for stage I lung cancer. The CDR3 loop spans 13 amino acids. The germline V and J ends were trimmed by 6 bases and 11 bases, with 16 bases remaining between them. CDR1 is LNHDA and CDR2 is SQIVND in the germline V gene (reference sequence). This clonotype has a count of ten or more. The authors amplified TCR beta CDR3 from genomic DNA using two-round multiplex PCR. With primers specific to each TRBV and TRBJ gene, the first-round PCR was performed. Via MiXCR, TCRdb re-called the multiplex PCR reads, giving one row per CDR3 protein. The sample lists fewer than 40,000 distinct CDR3 sequences; 32% were seen once.

Sequenced material: PBMCs, taken before or after stereotactic body radiation therapy (not recorded which). The rearrangement links TRBV19 to TRBJ1-4, with D perhaps matching TRBD1 (6 bases). The sequence was collected from a donor over 45 with non-small cell lung cancer. CDR3 DNA sequence: TGTGCCAGTAGGGTTGACAGGCGGGGGAAACTGTTTTTT. This codes for CASRVDRRGKLFF.